The clone carrying this T cell receptor beta chain was found many times. Its cognate antigen is unknown. These data come from a study of blood T cells in healthy people across ages. Notes on the study in general: Naive T cell percentage and TCR beta diversity correlated strongly.

With V trimmed by 9 bases and J by 8 bases, 4 bases remained unmatched. CDR1 and CDR2 (germline): MNHEY, SVGAGI. This CDR3 has 11 residues. The use of a sample-barcoded 5' primer and a J-beta primer mix characterized a second PCR of about 7 to 12 cycles. A single record per CDR3 protein comes from TCRdb applying MiXCR to the 5' RACE reads. The data show 800,000 or so distinct CDR3 sequences, around two thirds seen once. Sequenced material: blood. This TCR derives from a young man in good health. The rearrangement joins TRBV6-5 to TRBJ1-1; 9 bases are shared with TRBD1. The chain's CDR3 is CASVQGAEAFF. The CDR3 DNA is TGTGCCAGTGTACAGGGGGCCGAAGCTTTCTTT.